The T cell receptor beta chain described here comes from a study of T cells expressing NK-cell markers (TCRdb year 2020). For context, the study as a whole: Fewer than ten donors provided sorted CD3+CD56+NKG2C+, CD3+CD56+NKG2C- and CD3+CD56-NKG2C+ T-cell subsets, whose TCR beta-chain repertoires were profiled. Seven of the eight sequenced donors were HCMV-seropositive and one was HCMV-seronegative. Randomly selected healthy volunteers, three men and five women, were used as the eight sequenced donors. Illumina HiSeq 2000/2500, MiSeq or NextSeq was used to sequence libraries as 2 x 150 bp reads. Study-level results and caveats: Whether the expanded NKG2C-expressing T cell clones were specific for HCMV antigens remained unclear. Those dominant clonotypes were again the most abundant among CD3+CD56-NKG2C+ cells in four donors, at 28.3-60.1%. In over 5 donors, the dominant CD3+CD56+NKG2C+ clonotypes were among the top 10 CD8+ clonotypes and accounted for about 1.0-7.0% of CD8+ T cells.

The CDR3 has 12 amino acids, counting the end cysteine and phenylalanine. The DNA sequence is not available. Per the germline V gene (reference sequence), MNHEY is the CDR1 and SMNVEV is the CDR2. For sequencing, an Illumina HiSeq 2000 was employed. 5'RACE template switching, by which a universal primer site and unique molecular identifiers were added, was used to make TCR beta cDNA libraries. Synthesis of cDNA was primed from the TCR beta constant segment and was followed by two consecutive PCR amplification steps. In the source study's methods: Reads were demultiplexed and grouped by UMI with MIGEC, and clonotypes were assembled and quantified with MiTCR. To remove erroneous sequences, TCR cDNA sequences were retained only when supported by two or more reads. The tcR package was used for downstream repertoire analysis, and clonotypes were matched across fractions by CDR3 nucleotide sequence plus V segment. VDJmatch was used to annotate antigen specificity against VDJdb, with one amino acid substitution allowed in CDR3. TCRdb reprocessed the sequencing reads and holds a single record per CDR3 protein sequence, with no DNA. The V and J calls were not made by the authors but by TCRdb's processing. This sample's records show 250,000 to 300,000 distinct CDR3 sequences. About 0.4% of the sample comes from the top ten.

To determine HCMV serostatus, a commercial ELISA kit was used to detect HCMV-specific IgG in serum. Ficoll density gradient centrifugation was used to isolate peripheral blood mononuclear cells from blood. As regards this clonotype: Its specific antigen is unknown.

The sample comprised blood T cells: a sorted CD56 or NKG2C T cell subset, CD4+ or CD8+ T cells, or bulk PBMC T cells (not recorded which). This receptor was identified in a man aged 18 to 30 in good health. Donor details come from another sample of the same person, matched by shared clones. The rearranged segments are TRBV27 and TRBJ2-1. The CDR3 region: CASSTRYNEQFF.